Listed below are T cell receptor beta chains from one sample, sequenced in a study of control samples from healthy donors and cancer patients. TCRdb keeps only in-frame clones here, not all; method: immunoSEQ multiplex PCR. The table records about 120,000 clones, 85% to 90% of them present only once. Sequenced sample: blood. These receptor sequences come from a man aged 30 to 39 in good health. Both conserved end residues are part of each CDR3. D genes are given only for firm matches. The size of a clone is reported for some rows only, either as once, few or many, or as a class for expanded clones.

clone_size	d_call	v_call	j_call	cdr3_nt	cdr3_aa
-	-	TRBV27	TRBJ2-7	TGTGCCAGCAGTTTCACGGTTAAGTCGGGCGAGCAGTACTTC	CASSFTVKSGEQYF
-	-	TRBV21-1	TRBJ2-4	TGTGCCAGCAGCAAGGGACAGGGAAACATTCAGTACTTC	CASSKGQGNIQYF
-	-	TRBV6-6	TRBJ1-2	TGTGCCAGCAGCACTCGGGGAGCCGCTAATGGCTACACCTTC	CASSTRGAANGYTF
-	TRBD1	TRBV24-1	TRBJ2-1	TGTGCCACCAGTGATCCCGGGACAGAACTCTACAATGAGCAGTTCTTC	CATSDPGTELYNEQFF
few	-	TRBV3-1/TRBV3-2	TRBJ2-7	TGTGCCAGCTCCAATTCCTACGAGCAGTACTTC	CASSNSYEQYF
-	-	TRBV2	TRBJ1-2	TGTGCCAGCAGTGTAACGTACGGCTACACCTTC	CASSVTYGYTF
-	-	TRBV24-1	TRBJ2-5	TGTGCCACCAGTGATTACGAAGAGACCCAGTACTTC	CATSDYEETQYF
-	TRBD2	TRBV5-6	TRBJ2-3	TGTGCCAGCAGCTCCGAACTAGCGGGGGGGCAATCAGATACGCAGTATTTT	CASSSELAGGQSDTQYF
-	-	TRBV10-1	TRBJ1-2	TGCGCCAGCAGTGAAACCTTCTATGGCTACACCTTC	CASSETFYGYTF
-	-	TRBV18	TRBJ1-5	TGTGCCAGCTCACCACGGGGCACATCGGGCAATCAGCCCCAGCATTTT	CASSPRGTSGNQPQHF
-	TRBD2	TRBV5-1	TRBJ2-5	TGCGCCAGCAGCTCGAGACTAGCCGCTCGGGGCTTCCAAGAGACCCAGTACTTC	CASSSRLAARGFQETQYF